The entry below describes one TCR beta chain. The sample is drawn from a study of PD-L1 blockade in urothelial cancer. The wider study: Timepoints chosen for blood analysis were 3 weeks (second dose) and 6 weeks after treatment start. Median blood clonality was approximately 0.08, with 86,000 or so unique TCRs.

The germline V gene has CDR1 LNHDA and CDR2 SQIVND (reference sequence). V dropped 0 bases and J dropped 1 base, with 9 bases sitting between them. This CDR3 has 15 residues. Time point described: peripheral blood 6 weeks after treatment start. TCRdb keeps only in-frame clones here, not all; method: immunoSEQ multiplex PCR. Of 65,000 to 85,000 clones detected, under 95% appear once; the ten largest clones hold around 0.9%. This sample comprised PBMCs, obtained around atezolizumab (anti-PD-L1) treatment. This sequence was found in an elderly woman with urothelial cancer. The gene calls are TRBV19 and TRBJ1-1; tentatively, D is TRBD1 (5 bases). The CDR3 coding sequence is TGTGCCAGTAGTATAGAAGGGCAGGGGAACACTGAAGCTTTCTTT. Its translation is CASSIEGQGNTEAFF.